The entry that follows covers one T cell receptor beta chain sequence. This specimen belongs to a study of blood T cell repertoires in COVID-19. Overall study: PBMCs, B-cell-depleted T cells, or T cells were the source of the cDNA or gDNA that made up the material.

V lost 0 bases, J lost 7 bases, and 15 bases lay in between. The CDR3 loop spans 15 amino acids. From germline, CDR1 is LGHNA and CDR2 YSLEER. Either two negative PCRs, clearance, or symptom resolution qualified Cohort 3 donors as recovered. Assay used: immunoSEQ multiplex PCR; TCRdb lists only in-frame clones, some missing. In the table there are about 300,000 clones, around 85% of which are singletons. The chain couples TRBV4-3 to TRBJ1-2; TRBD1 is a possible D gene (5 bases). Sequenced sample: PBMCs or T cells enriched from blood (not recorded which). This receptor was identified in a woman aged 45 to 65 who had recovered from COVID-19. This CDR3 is CASSQDRGVPRGYTF. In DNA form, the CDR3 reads TGCGCCAGCAGCCAAGATCGGGGGGTGCCTCGTGGCTACACCTTC.